The 2 T cell receptor beta chains given below trace back to one sample, sequenced in a study of T cells in Graves' hyperthyroidism and ophthalmopathy. The TCR beta CDR3 regions underwent amplification using RNA transcripts as the source. HTBI primers were used for first-round RT-PCR of the TCR CDR3. From the multiplex PCR reads, TCRdb called clonotypes with MiXCR, one entry per CDR3 protein. The sample shows 480,000 or so distinct CDR3 sequences, around 50% of them seen only once. The specimen was peripheral blood or thyroid tissue (not recorded which). The source of these receptors is an adult woman with Graves' disease, either hyperthyroidism or ophthalmopathy (not recorded which).

This clonotype was detected ten times or more. The chain joins TRBV6-6 to TRBJ1-5, with unresolved D. Germline V gives CDR1 MNHNY, CDR2 SVGAGI (reference sequence). V shed 5 bases and J shed 3 bases, with 5 bases lying between them. CDR3 length: 12 amino acids. This chain's CDR3 is CASSIDNQPQHF. The CDR3 nucleotides are TGTGCCAGCAGTATAGACAATCAGCCCCAGCATTTT.

This clonotype came up once. This chain links TRBV20-1 with TRBJ1-2; maybe TRBD1 (6 bases). Germline-derived CDR1 and CDR2 are DFQATT and SNEGSKA (reference sequence). V dropped 5 bases and J dropped 2 bases, with 15 bases sitting between them. CDR3 length: 14 residues. The CDR3 is CSAAGGGLNYGYTF. CDR3 in DNA: TGCAGTGCTGCCGGGGGGGGCCTCAACTATGGCTACACCTTC.